The sequence of this TCR beta chain was determined in a study of cytomegalovirus exposure and HLA in healthy donors. The PCR had 60 Vbeta and 13 Jbeta primers. Measured with immunoSEQ multiplex PCR; TCRdb has only the in-frame clones, and not every one. The sample gives under 150,000 clones, about 70% of which show up once; 1.5% to 2% is in the top ten. The clonotype comes from a middle-aged woman in good health and CMV-seronegative. Sequencing used PBMCs.

For the CDR3, the DNA is TGCGCCAGCAGCTTGGTTGGGCGCCGGGAAAAACTGTTTTTT. It yields the protein CASSLVGRREKLFF. The J gene is TRBJ1-4, the V gene TRBV5-1; D remains unclear. The CDR3 loop spans 14 amino acids. Germline CDR1 and CDR2: SGHRS and YFSETQ. Trimming shortened V by 0 bases and J by 8 bases, and 11 bases separated the two germline ends. Full variable domain (remainder filled in from reference TRBV5-1 and TRBJ1-4): KAGVTQTPRYLIKTRGQQVTLSCSPISGHRSVSWYQQTPGQGLQFLFEYFSETQRNKGNFPGRFSGRQFSNSRSEMNVSTLELGDSALYLCASSLVGRREKLFFGSGTQLSVL.